The sequence of this T cell receptor (beta chain) was determined in a study of blood T cell repertoires in COVID-19. The protocol was immunoSEQ multiplex PCR, while the TCRdb copy is restricted to in-frame clones and leaves out a portion. The data show 90,000 to 120,000 clones, approximately 90% seen once. Between the trimmed V and J ends, which lost 5 bases and 3 bases, there was a span of 13 bases. Per the germline V gene, CDR1 is SGHAT and CDR2 is FQNNGV. The CDR3 spans 15 residues. Sequencing used peripheral blood. The chain links TRBV11-2 to TRBJ1-4; D call uncertain. This TCR came from a woman aged 80 or over with acute or convalescent COVID-19. DNA of the CDR3: TGTGCCAGCAGCCGTGGAGGAGGTGCTAATGAAAAACTGTTTTTT. Amino acids: CASSRGGGANEKLFF.